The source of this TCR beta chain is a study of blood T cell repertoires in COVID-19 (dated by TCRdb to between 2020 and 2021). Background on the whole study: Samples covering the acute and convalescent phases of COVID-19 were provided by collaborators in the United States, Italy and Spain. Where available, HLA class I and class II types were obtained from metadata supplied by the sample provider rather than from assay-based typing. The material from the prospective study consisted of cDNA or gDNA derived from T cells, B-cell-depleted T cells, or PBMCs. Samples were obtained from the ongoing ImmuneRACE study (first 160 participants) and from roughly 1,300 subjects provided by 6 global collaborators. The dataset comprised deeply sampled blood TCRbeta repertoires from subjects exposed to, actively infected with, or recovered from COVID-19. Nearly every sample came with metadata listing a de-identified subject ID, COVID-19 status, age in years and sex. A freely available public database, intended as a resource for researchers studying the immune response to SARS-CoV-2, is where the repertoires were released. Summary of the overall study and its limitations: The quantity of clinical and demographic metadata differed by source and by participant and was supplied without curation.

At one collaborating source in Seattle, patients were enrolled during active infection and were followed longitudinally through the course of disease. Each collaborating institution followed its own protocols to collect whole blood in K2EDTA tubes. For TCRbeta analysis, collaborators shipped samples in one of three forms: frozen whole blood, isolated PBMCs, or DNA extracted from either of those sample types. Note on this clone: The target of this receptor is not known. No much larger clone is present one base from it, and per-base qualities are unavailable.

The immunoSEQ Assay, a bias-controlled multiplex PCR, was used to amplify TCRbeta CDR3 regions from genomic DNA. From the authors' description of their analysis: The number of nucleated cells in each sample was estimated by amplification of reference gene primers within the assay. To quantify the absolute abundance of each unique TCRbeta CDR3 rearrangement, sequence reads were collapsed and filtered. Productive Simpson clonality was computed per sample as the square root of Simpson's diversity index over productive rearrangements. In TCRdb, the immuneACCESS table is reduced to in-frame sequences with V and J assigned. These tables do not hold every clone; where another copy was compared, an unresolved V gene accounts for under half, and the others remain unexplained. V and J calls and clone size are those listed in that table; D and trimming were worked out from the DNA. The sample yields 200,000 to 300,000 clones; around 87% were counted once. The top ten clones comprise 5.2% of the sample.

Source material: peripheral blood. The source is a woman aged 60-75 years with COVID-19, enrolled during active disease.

Here the CDR3 is given as CATSRDLPQGGLGNTIYF. The sequenced DNA: TGTGCCACCAGCAGAGATCTACCTCAGGGAGGTCTTGGAAACACCATATATTTT. Recombination connected TRBV15 to TRBJ1-3; the D gene is perhaps TRBD1, from 5 matching bases. Cut back by 0 bases and 3 bases, the V and J ends lie 18 bases apart. Based on the germline V gene (reference sequence), the CDR1 and CDR2 sequences are LNHNV and YYDKDF. The CDR3, from cysteine to phenylalanine, totals 18 residues. Here the CDR3 DNA is all that survives: 54 bases in frame from base 1.